This T cell receptor beta chain was obtained from a study of T cell responses to AZD1222 COVID-19 vaccine. The length of the CDR3 is 13 residues. Germline-derived CDR1 and CDR2 are SGHAT and FQNNGV. V lost 5 bases and J lost 15, with 20 bases in between. TCRdb keeps only in-frame clones here, not all; method: immunoSEQ multiplex PCR. The sample includes 100,000 to 150,000 clones, roughly 93% of them seen just once. The material was peripheral blood, obtained 28 days after the second AZD1222 dose. The chain couples TRBV11-2 to TRBJ2-1; possible D gene TRBD1, 6 bases. The clonotype was recovered from an adult who received the AZD1222 COVID-19 vaccine. CDR3 sequence: CASSPSLGAGRFF. The DNA for the CDR3 is TGTGCCAGCAGCCCCTCTTTGGGGGCCGGTAGGTTCTTC.